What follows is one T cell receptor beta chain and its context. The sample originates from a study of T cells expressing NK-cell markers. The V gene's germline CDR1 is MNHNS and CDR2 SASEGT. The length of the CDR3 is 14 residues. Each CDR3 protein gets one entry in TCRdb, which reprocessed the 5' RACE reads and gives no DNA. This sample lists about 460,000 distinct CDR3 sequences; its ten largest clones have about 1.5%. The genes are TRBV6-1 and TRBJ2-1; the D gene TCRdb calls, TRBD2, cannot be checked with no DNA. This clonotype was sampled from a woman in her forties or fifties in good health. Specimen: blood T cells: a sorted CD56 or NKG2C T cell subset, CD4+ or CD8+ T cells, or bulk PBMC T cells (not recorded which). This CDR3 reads CASSAIKVSGEQFF.